These T cell receptor beta chains were read from a single sample in a study of blood T cell repertoires in COVID-19. Here immunoSEQ multiplex PCR was the method, and the copy in TCRdb shows in-frame clones only, minus some. The table lists around 130,000 clones, about 85% of them singletons. The sequenced sample was peripheral blood. These receptors originate from a human donor with COVID-19, enrolled during active disease. The donor label of this sample is uncertain. Each CDR3 is given without its conserved first and last residue. The order of the fields is CDR3 protein, V gene, J gene.

CDR3: ASSLDRGHEQY
V: TRBV7-7
J: TRBJ2-7

CDR3: ASSSVNTEAF
V: TRBV28
J: TRBJ1-1

CDR3: ASSRTWGGDQPQH
V: TRBV6-6
J: TRBJ1-5

CDR3: ATTLAQAHTGELF
V: TRBV10-3
J: TRBJ2-2

CDR3: ASSDGGAEKLF
V: TRBV6-1
J: TRBJ1-4

CDR3: ASSQEVWLAGDYNEQF
V: TRBV4-2
J: TRBJ2-1

CDR3: ASSLQETQY
V: TRBV7-2
J: TRBJ2-5

CDR3: ASSFGQLDSPLH
V: TRBV5-4
J: TRBJ1-6

CDR3: ASSIPGGKETQY
V: TRBV5-4
J: TRBJ2-5

CDR3: SGRDTSSYEQY
V: TRBV29-1
J: TRBJ2-7

CDR3: ASSLESSRPRGTQY
V: TRBV7-2
J: TRBJ2-5

CDR3: ASSPGDARNIQY
V: TRBV19
J: TRBJ2-4

CDR3: ASSQLASSRDEQY
V: TRBV14
J: TRBJ2-7

CDR3: ASSLSHFTGELF
V: TRBV27
J: TRBJ2-2

CDR3: ASSLGGSALH
V: TRBV27
J: TRBJ1-6

CDR3: ASSLGASDWLPEQF
V: TRBV5-1
J: TRBJ2-1

CDR3: ASSSDSNGETQY
V: TRBV5-4
J: TRBJ2-5

CDR3: ASSFGFGVEAF
V: TRBV27
J: TRBJ1-1

CDR3: ASSPEQGGNSPLH
V: TRBV18
J: TRBJ1-6

CDR3: ASRDQGANEQY
V: TRBV25-1
J: TRBJ2-7

CDR3: ASSRTGTGPYGYT
V: TRBV5-5
J: TRBJ1-2

CDR3: ASSLNHNQGTTGNTIY
V: TRBV5-1
J: TRBJ1-3

CDR3: ASSLTDSMNTEAF
V: TRBV7-3
J: TRBJ1-1

CDR3: ASSSLAKNIQY
V: TRBV7-9
J: TRBJ2-4

CDR3: ASSRDWEGETQY
V: TRBV6-5
J: TRBJ2-5

CDR3: ASSIMGHAPRGELF
V: TRBV5-5
J: TRBJ2-2

CDR3: ASSLGQVFRGYT
V: TRBV28
J: TRBJ1-2

CDR3: ASSPGGRNTGELF
V: TRBV7-6
J: TRBJ2-2

CDR3: ASSSRTASWEY
V: TRBV12-3/TRBV12-4
J: TRBJ2-5

CDR3: ASSQNSYEQY
V: TRBV19
J: TRBJ2-7

CDR3: ASSRGQALNTEAF
V: TRBV19
J: TRBJ1-1

CDR3: ASSQGLGVNEQF
V: TRBV3-1/TRBV3-2
J: TRBJ2-1

CDR3: ASSQAIAAGINEKLF
V: TRBV3-1/TRBV3-2
J: TRBJ1-4

CDR3: ASSPPSQAAGTGELF
V: TRBV18
J: TRBJ2-2

CDR3: ASIAPSAGLNTEAF
V: TRBV7-3
J: TRBJ1-1

CDR3: ASSPQQLAGETQY
V: TRBV18
J: TRBJ2-5

CDR3: ASSLASGAHYEQY
V: TRBV7-9
J: TRBJ2-7

CDR3: ASSPGGGGGTGELF
V: TRBV7-2
J: TRBJ2-2

CDR3: ATSTRDYGETQY
V: TRBV24-1
J: TRBJ2-5

CDR3: ASSPWDSNNEKLF
V: TRBV7-9
J: TRBJ1-4

CDR3: ASSLDAAYGAF
V: TRBV12-3/TRBV12-4
J: TRBJ1-1

CDR3: ASSQLEKLF
V: TRBV28
J: TRBJ1-4

CDR3: ASSPGTSGAYEQY
V: TRBV3-1/TRBV3-2
J: TRBJ2-7

CDR3: ASSQASGGRGQETQY
V: TRBV19
J: TRBJ2-5

CDR3: AWSIARNYGYT
V: TRBV30
J: TRBJ1-2

CDR3: ATRGGLNTEAF
V: TRBV2
J: TRBJ1-1

CDR3: ASSLVGTFYQETQY
V: TRBV5-6
J: TRBJ2-5

CDR3: ASSLYGQGSSEAF
V: TRBV27
J: TRBJ1-1

CDR3: SGDRGRTGDTQY
V: TRBV29-1
J: TRBJ2-3

CDR3: ASSQGPKGWNQPQH
V: TRBV4-1
J: TRBJ1-5

CDR3: ASSLAGNEQY
V: TRBV28
J: TRBJ2-7

CDR3: ASSVRDSGANVLT
V: TRBV6-5
J: TRBJ2-6

CDR3: ASSPQGFGVAEQY
V: TRBV7-3
J: TRBJ2-7

CDR3: ASSYGQGAYEQY
V: TRBV6-5
J: TRBJ2-7